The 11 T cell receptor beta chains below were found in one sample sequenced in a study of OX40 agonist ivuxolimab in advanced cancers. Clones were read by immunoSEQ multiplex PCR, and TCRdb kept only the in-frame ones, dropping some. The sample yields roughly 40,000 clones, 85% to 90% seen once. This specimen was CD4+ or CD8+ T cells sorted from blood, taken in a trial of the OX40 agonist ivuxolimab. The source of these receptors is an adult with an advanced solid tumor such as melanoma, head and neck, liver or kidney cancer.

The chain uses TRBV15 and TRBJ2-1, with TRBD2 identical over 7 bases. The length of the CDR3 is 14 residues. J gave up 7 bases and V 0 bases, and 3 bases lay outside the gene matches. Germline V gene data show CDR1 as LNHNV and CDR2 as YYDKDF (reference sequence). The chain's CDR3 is CATSRDRGSNEQFF. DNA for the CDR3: TGTGCCACCAGCAGAGATCGCGGGAGTAATGAGCAGTTCTTC. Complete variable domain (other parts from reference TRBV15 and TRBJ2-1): DAMVIQNPRYQVTQFGKPVTLSCSQTLNHNVMYWYQQKSSQAPKLLFHYYDKDFNNEADTPDNFQSRRPNTSFCFLDIRSPGLGDTAMYLCATSRDRGSNEQFFGPGTRLTVL.

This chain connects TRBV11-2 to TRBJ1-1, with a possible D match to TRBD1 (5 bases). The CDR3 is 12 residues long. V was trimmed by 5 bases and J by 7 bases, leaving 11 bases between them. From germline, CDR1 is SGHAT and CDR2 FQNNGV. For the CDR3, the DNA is TGTGCCAGCAGCAAGCGACAGCTTGAAGCTTTCTTT. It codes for CASSKRQLEAFF.

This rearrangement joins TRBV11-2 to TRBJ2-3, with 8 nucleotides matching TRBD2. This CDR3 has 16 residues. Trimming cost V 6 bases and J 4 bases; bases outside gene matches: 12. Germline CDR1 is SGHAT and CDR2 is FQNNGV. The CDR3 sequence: CASRNLLSGSPDTQYF. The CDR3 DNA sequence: TGTGCCAGCAGGAATCTATTGAGCGGGAGTCCAGATACGCAGTATTTT.

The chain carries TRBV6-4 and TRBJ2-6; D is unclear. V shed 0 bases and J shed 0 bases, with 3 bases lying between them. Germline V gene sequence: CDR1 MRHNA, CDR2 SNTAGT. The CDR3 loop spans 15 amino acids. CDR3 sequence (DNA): TGTGCCAGCAGTGACTCGGGCTCTGGGGCCAACGTCCTGACTTTC. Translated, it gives CASSDSGSGANVLTF.

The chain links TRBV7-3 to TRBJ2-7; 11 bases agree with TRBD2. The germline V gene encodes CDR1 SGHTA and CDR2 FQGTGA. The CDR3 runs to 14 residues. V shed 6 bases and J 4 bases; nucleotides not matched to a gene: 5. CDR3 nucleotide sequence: TGTGCCAGCAGGACCGGGACTAGCGGTTACGAGCAGTACTTC. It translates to CASRTGTSGYEQYF.

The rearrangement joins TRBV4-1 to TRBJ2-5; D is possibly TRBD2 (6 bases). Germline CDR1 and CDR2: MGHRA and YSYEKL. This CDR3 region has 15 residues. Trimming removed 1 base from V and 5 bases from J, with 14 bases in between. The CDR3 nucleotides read TGCGCCAGCAGCCAAGTAGAGACTAGAGAGGAGACCCAGTACTTC. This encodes CASSQVETREETQYF.

CDR3 bases: TGTGCCAGTGGGCGGAGGGGGAACACTGAAGCTTTCTTT. This codes for CASGRRGNTEAFF. J is TRBJ1-1 and V is TRBV6-6, with D possibly being TRBD1 (5 bases). The CDR3 totals 13 residues. V lost 9 bases to trimming and J lost 1 base, with 12 bases between them. The germline V gene has CDR1 MNHNY and CDR2 SVGAGI (reference sequence).

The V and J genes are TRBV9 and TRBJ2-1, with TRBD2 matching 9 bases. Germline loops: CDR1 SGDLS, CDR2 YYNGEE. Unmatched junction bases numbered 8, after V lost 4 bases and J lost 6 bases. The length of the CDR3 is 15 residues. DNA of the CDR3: TGTGCCAGCAGCCCCAGAGGGGGACTAGCCAATGAGCAGTTCTTC. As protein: CASSPRGGLANEQFF.

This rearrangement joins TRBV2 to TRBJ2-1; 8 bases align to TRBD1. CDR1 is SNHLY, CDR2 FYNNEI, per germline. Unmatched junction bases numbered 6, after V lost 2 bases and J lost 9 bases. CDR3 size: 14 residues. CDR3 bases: TGTGCCAGCAGTGAACAGGGGGCGCGGATTGAGCAGTTCTTC. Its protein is CASSEQGARIEQFF.

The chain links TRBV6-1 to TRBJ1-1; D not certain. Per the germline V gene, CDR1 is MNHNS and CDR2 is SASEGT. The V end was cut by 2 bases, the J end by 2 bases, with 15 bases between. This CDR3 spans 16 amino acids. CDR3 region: CASSENPSGINTEAFF. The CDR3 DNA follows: TGTGCCAGCAGTGAAAACCCGTCGGGGATCAACACTGAAGCTTTCTTT.

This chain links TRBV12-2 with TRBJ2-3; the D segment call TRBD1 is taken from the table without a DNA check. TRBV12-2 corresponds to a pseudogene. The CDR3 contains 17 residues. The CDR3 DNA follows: TGTGCAAGTCGCTCCGAGGGGGCGGCGGGTAGCACAGATACGCAGTATTTT. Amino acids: CASRSEGAAGSTDTQYF.